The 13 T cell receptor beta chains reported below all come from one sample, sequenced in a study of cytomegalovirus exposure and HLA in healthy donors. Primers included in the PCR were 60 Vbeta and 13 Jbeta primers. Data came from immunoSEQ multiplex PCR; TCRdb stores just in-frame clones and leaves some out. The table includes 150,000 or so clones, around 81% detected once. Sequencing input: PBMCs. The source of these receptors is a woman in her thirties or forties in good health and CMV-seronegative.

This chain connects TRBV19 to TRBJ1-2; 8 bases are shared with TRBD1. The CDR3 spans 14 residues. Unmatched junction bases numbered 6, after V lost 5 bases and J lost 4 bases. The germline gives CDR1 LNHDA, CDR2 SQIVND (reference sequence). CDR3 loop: CASSDRDRSYGYTF. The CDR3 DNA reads TGTGCCAGTAGTGACAGGGACAGGAGCTATGGCTACACCTTC.

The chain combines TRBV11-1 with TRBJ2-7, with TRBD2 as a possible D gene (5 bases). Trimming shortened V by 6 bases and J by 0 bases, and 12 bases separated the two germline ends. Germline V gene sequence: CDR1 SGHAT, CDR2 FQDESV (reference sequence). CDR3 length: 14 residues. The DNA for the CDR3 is TGTGCCAGCAGTCCTACCGGGGACTCCTACGAGCAGTACTTC. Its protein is CASSPTGDSYEQYF. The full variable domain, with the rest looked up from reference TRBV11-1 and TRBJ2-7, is EAEVAQSPRYKITEKSQAVAFWCDPISGHATLYWYRQILGQGPELLVQFQDESVVDDSQLPKDRFSAERLKGVDSTLKIQPAELGDSAMYLCASSPTGDSYEQYFGPGTRLTVT.

In nucleotides, the CDR3 is TGCAGTGCTAGGTGGGGGGCTGAAGCTTTCTTT. It codes for CSARWGAEAFF. The chain joins TRBV20-1 to TRBJ1-1, with D perhaps matching TRBD1 (5 bases). V was cut by 3 bases and J by 6 bases, with 8 bases left in between. CDR3 length: 11 amino acids. Looked up from germline, CDR1 is DFQATT and CDR2 is SNEGSKA (reference sequence).

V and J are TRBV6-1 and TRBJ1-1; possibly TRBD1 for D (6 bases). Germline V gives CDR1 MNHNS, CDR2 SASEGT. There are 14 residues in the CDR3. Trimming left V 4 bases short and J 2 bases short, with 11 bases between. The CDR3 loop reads CASSGTGGNTEAFF. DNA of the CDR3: TGTGCCAGCAGTGGGACTGGGGGCAACACTGAAGCTTTCTTT.

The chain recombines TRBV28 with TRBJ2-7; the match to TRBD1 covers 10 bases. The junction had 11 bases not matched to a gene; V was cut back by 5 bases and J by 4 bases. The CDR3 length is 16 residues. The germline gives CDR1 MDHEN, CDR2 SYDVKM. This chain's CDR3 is CASSPRDRGESYEQYF. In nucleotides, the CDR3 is TGTGCCAGCAGTCCGAGGGACAGGGGCGAATCTTACGAGCAGTACTTC.

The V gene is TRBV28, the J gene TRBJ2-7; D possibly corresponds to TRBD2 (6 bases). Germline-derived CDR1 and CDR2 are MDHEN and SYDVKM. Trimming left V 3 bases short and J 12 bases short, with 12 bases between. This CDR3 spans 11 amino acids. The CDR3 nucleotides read TGTGCCAGCAGTTTGGAGGGAGTGAGGTACTTC. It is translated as CASSLEGVRYF. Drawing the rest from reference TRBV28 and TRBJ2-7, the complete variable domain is DVKVTQSSRYLVKRTGEKVFLECVQDMDHENMFWYRQDPGLGLRLIYFSYDVKMKEKGDIPEGYSVSREKKERFSLILESASTNQTSMYLCASSLEGVRYFGPGTRLTVT.

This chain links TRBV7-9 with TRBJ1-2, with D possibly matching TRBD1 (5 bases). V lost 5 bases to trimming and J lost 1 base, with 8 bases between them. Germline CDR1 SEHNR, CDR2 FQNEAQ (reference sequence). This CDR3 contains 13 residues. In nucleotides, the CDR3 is TGTGCCAGCAGCCCCGACAGTAACTATGGCTACACCTTC. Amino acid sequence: CASSPDSNYGYTF. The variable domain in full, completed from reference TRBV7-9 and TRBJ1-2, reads DTGVSQNPRHKITKRGQNVTFRCDPISEHNRLYWYRQTLGQGPEFLTYFQNEAQLEKSRLLSDRFSAERPKGSFSTLEIQRTEQGDSAMYLCASSPDSNYGYTFGSGTRLTVV.

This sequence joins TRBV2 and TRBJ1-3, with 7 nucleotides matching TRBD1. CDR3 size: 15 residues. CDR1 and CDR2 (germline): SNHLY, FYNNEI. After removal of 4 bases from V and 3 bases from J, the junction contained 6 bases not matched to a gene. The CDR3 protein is CASSGQGVRGNTIYF. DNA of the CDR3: TGTGCCAGCAGTGGACAGGGAGTTCGTGGAAACACCATATATTTT.

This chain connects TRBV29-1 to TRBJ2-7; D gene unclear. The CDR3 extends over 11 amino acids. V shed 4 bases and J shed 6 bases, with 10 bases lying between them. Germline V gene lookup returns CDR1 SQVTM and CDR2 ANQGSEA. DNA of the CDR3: TGCAGCGTTGTAAGCAGACTCGAGCAGTACTTC. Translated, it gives CSVVSRLEQYF.

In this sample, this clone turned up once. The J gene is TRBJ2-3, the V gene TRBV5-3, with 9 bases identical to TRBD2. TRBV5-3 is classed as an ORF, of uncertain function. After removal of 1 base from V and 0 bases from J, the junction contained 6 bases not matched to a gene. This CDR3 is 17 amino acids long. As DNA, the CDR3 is TGTGCCAGAAGCTTGCCCCGACTAGCGGAGAGCACAGATACGCAGTATTTT. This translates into CARSLPRLAESTDTQYF.

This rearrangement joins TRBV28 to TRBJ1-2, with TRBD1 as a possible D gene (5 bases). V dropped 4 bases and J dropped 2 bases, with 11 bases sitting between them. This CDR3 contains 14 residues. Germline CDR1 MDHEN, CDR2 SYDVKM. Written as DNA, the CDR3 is TGTGCCAGCAGTTCACAGGACGGCAACTATGGCTACACCTTC. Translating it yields CASSSQDGNYGYTF.

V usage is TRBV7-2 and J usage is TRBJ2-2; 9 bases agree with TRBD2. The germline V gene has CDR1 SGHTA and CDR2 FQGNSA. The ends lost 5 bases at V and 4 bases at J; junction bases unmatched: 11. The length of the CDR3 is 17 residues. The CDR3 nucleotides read TGTGCCAGCAGCCCGCATATAGCGGGAGTGGGCACCGGGGAGCTGTTTTTT. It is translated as CASSPHIAGVGTGELFF.

This chain's CDR3 is CASSLTGQGVGYTF. For the CDR3, the DNA is TGCGCCAGCAGCTTAACGGGACAGGGGGTAGGCTACACCTTC. The J gene is TRBJ1-2, the V gene TRBV5-1, with TRBD1 matching 11 bases. J lost 8 bases, V lost 2 bases, and 5 bases had no gene match. Germline CDR1 SGHRS, CDR2 YFSETQ. This CDR3 spans 14 amino acids.